This T cell receptor beta chain was profiled in a study of T cell responses to AZD1222 COVID-19 vaccine. Using immunoSEQ multiplex PCR, the repertoire was profiled, and TCRdb retains in-frame clones only, with some absent. Here the sample spans 130,000 or so clones, 92% being singletons. The CDR3 contains 13 residues. The V end lost 7 bases, the J end lost 4 bases, and 13 bases lay between the germline ends. The germline gives CDR1 MNHNY, CDR2 SVGAGI (reference sequence). The sequences come from peripheral blood, collected on day 0 of AZD1222 vaccination. This TCR derives from an adult in good health. The J gene is TRBJ1-2, the V gene TRBV6-6; no definite D call. As DNA, the CDR3 is TGTGCCAGCAACGTGGATAGCTTCTATGGCTACACCTTC. Protein product: CASNVDSFYGYTF.